Following are 31 T cell receptor beta chains from one sample sequenced in a study of CD8+CD57+ T cells in acquired aplastic anemia. Profiling that covered TCR beta VDJ and CDR3 relied on genomic DNA as its template. In TCRdb, the reads were re-called with MiXCR into one record per CDR3 protein. Among approximately 220,000 distinct CDR3 sequences, about half were seen once, and the ten largest hold approximately 20%. Before being chosen for sequencing, patients had shown CD8+CD57+ cell expansion by flow cytometry. The sequenced sample consisted of sorted CD4+, CD8+, or CD8+CD57+ T cells (not recorded which) from PBMCs. The receptors derive from a human donor with aplastic anemia.

A remark on this clonotype: A much more abundant neighbour one base away suggests this may be a read error. CDR3 residues: CASSRITGAFF. In DNA, the CDR3 is TGTGCCAGCAGCCGAATCACTGGAGCTTTCTTT. This chain joins TRBV5-8 and TRBJ1-1, with D unresolved. Germline assignment: CDR1 SGHTS and CDR2 YDEGEE. The CDR3 sequence is 11 residues long. Together with reference TRBV5-8 and TRBJ1-1, the CDR3 gives the full variable domain: EAGVTQSPTHLIKTRGQQATLRCSPISGHTSVYWYQQALGLGLQFLLWYDEGEERNRGNFPPRFSGRQFPNYSSELNVNALELEDSALYLCASSRITGAFFGQGTRLTVV.

The sample holds many counts of this clonotype. V is TRBV2 and J is TRBJ1-1; D may be TRBD1 (5 bases). Per germline, CDR1 SNHLY and CDR2 FYNNEI. Trimming removed 6 bases at V and 1 base at J, with 9 bases between. The CDR3 loop spans 13 amino acids. DNA of the CDR3: TGTGCCAGCAGGGGGGACGGGAACACTGAAGCTTTCTTT. As protein: CASRGDGNTEAFF.

This rearrangement joins TRBV7-6 to TRBJ1-3; 7 nucleotides agree with TRBD1. After removal of 1 base from V and 2 bases from J, the junction contained 8 bases not matched to a gene. The CDR3 has 17 residues. CDR1 is SGHVS, CDR2 FNYEAQ, per germline. The CDR3 nucleotides are TGTGCCAGCAGCTTAGGGCCCACAGGGGAGGCTGGAAACACCATATATTTT. This encodes CASSLGPTGEAGNTIYF.

This clonotype was detected ten times or more. The chain joins TRBV19 to TRBJ1-5; a possible D gene is TRBD1 (5 bases). This CDR3 is built from 14 residues. The germline CDR1 and CDR2 sequences are LNHDA and SQIVND (reference sequence). V dropped 3 bases and J dropped 7 bases, with 13 bases sitting between them. The CDR3 coding sequence is TGTGCCAGTAGTATCTCAGGGCATGGACAGCCCCAGCATTTT. Protein product: CASSISGHGQPQHF.

This clonotype was seen repeatedly, ten times or more. V is TRBV5-8 and J is TRBJ2-2; TRBD1 is a possible D gene (5 bases). The CDR3 consists of 15 residues. Germline loops: CDR1 SGHTS, CDR2 YDEGEE. Trimming took off 4 bases at V and 5 bases at J, with 15 bases between the two ends. CDR3 bases: TGTGCCAGCAGCGCAGGGAAATTTGAAACCGGGGAGCTGTTTTTT. It codes for CASSAGKFETGELFF.

Only a few counts were recorded for this clonotype. This chain's CDR3 is CASSLAYGAYEQYF. The CDR3 DNA is TGCGCCAGCAGCCTGGCCTATGGGGCCTACGAGCAGTACTTC. This rearrangement joins TRBV5-1 to TRBJ2-7; no reliable D call. Trimming stripped 4 bases from V and 2 bases from J, with 13 bases between. Germline lookup yields CDR1 SGHRS and CDR2 YFSETQ. The CDR3 consists of 14 residues.

This chain uses TRBV2 with TRBJ1-2; D unresolved. Germline CDR1 reads SNHLY; CDR2 reads FYNNEI. The length of the CDR3 is 13 residues. The V end was cut by 6 bases, the J end by 5 bases, with 13 bases between. The CDR3 nucleotides read TGTGCCAGCAGCCCCAACGAAGGGTATGGCTACACCTTC. It specifies CASSPNEGYGYTF.

This clonotype came up many times. The rearrangement uses TRBV5-5 and TRBJ1-4, with 7 bases matching TRBD1. Germline V gives CDR1 SGHKS, CDR2 YYEKEE (reference sequence). The length of the CDR3 is 13 residues. The J segment lost 10 bases and the V segment lost 2 bases, leaving 5 bases of the junction unmatched. CDR3: CASSLGTVGKLFF. CDR3 coding DNA: TGTGCCAGCAGCTTAGGGACAGTTGGAAAACTGTTTTTT.

The chain has TRBV7-7 and TRBJ1-2; 7 bases are a match to TRBD1. J was trimmed by 10 bases and V by 3 bases; bases with no gene match: 8. CDR1 is SSHAT and CDR2 is FNYEAQ in the germline V gene (reference sequence). The CDR3 covers 13 residues. The CDR3 DNA is TGTGCCAGCAGCTTCCGACAGGGCTGGACCTACACCTTC. This translates into CASSFRQGWTYTF.

The rearrangement joins TRBV7-9 to TRBJ2-7; D may be TRBD2 (7 bases). V shed 1 base and J shed 6 bases, with 13 bases lying between them. This CDR3 comprises 14 residues. The V gene's germline CDR1 is SEHNR and CDR2 FQNEAQ (reference sequence). The CDR3 here is CASSLGAGAFEQYF. CDR3 DNA: TGTGCCAGCAGCTTAGGGGCGGGGGCCTTCGAGCAGTACTTC.

To note about this clonotype: This may come from a read error, since a much larger clone is one base off. The gene calls are TRBV5-1 and TRBJ2-2; D might be TRBD2 (5 bases). This CDR3 spans 12 amino acids. Germline assignment: CDR1 SGHRS and CDR2 YFSETQ. The CDR3 DNA reads as TGCGCCAGCATGGGAAACACCGGGAAGCTGTTTTTT. Translated: CASMGNTGKLFF.

The table lists this clonotype with a few counts. The V and J genes are TRBV9 and TRBJ2-1, with 10 bases that match TRBD2. The V gene end was trimmed by 4 bases and the J gene end by 5 bases; junction bases not matched to a gene: 6. This CDR3 has 15 amino acids. In germline, CDR1 is SGDLS, CDR2 YYNGEE. Written as DNA, the CDR3 is TGTGCCAGCAGCCGTCTAGCGGGGGACAACAATGAGCAGTTCTTC. Translated, it gives CASSRLAGDNNEQFF.

In its sample, this clonotype was seen many times. The J gene is TRBJ2-2, the V gene TRBV20-1; TRBD1 matches 9 bases. V lost 1 base and J lost 7; bases outside the gene matches: 10. From germline, CDR1 is DFQATT and CDR2 SNEGSKA (reference sequence). CDR3 length: 16 residues. CDR3 DNA sequence: TGCAGTGCTAGAGGGCTTAGGGGACAGGGTGGCGGGGAGCTGTTTTTT. It codes for CSARGLRGQGGGELFF.

This clonotype was picked up a small number of times. The chain uses TRBV20-1 and TRBJ2-3; D is unclear. Trimming shortened V by 5 bases and J by 6 bases, and 6 bases separated the two germline ends. This CDR3 contains 10 residues. Germline V gene data show CDR1 as DFQATT and CDR2 as SNEGSKA (reference sequence). Here the CDR3 reads CSAPHDTQYF. In nucleotides, the CDR3 is TGCAGTGCTCCTCACGATACGCAGTATTTT.

The rearrangement links TRBV9 to TRBJ1-6, with D possibly being TRBD1 (6 bases). Between the trimmed V and J ends, which lost 4 bases and 11 bases, there was a span of 19 bases. Germline V gene data show CDR1 as SGDLS and CDR2 as YYNGEE. There are 15 residues in the CDR3. CDR3 DNA sequence: TGTGCCAGCAGCTTAGGGGTCAGGGACAATCCACCCCTCCACTTT. It translates to CASSLGVRDNPPLHF.

The CDR3 sequence: CSVADEKLFF. The CDR3 coding sequence is TGCAGCGTTGCCGATGAAAAACTGTTTTTT. The chain recombines TRBV29-1 with TRBJ1-4; no clear D. The CDR3 totals 10 residues. V lost 4 bases and J lost 6, with 3 bases in between. In germline, CDR1 is SQVTM, CDR2 ANQGSEA.

This clonotype was seen repeatedly, ten times or more. The chain carries TRBV5-1 and TRBJ2-7; the match to TRBD1 covers 10 bases. This CDR3 is built from 14 residues. Trimming took 4 bases from V and 4 from J; bases not matched to a gene: 5. The V gene's germline CDR1 is SGHRS and CDR2 YFSETQ. Written as DNA, the CDR3 is TGCGCCAGCAGCCCCGGACAGGGGGAGTACGAGCAGTACTTC. Amino acid sequence: CASSPGQGEYEQYF.

This clonotype was detected ten times or more. The chain employs TRBV7-2 and TRBJ2-2; unclear D gene. The CDR3 runs 12 residues. V shed 5 bases and J shed 1 base, with 2 bases lying between them. Germline lookup yields CDR1 SGHTA and CDR2 FQGNSA. The CDR3 region has the DNA TGTGCCAGCAGCAGGAACACCGGGGAGCTGTTTTTT. It codes for CASSRNTGELFF. Looking up the rest from reference TRBV7-2 and TRBJ2-2 gives the full variable domain: GAGVSQSPSNKVTEKGKDVELRCDPISGHTALYWYRQSLGQGLEFLIYFQGNSAPDKSGLPSDRFSAERTGGSVSTLTIQRTQQEDSAVYLCASSRNTGELFFGEGSRLTVL.

This sequence joins TRBV15 and TRBJ2-5, with D perhaps matching TRBD1 (6 bases). Per the germline V gene, CDR1 is LNHNV and CDR2 is YYDKDF (reference sequence). The CDR3 spans 15 residues. V shed 0 bases and J shed 4 bases, with 12 bases lying between them. CDR3 DNA sequence: TGTGCCACCAGCAGAGATTCAGGGGAAGTAGAGACCCAGTACTTC. Its protein is CATSRDSGEVETQYF.

This clonotype has only one observation. This rearrangement joins TRBV20-1 to TRBJ2-2; the D gene is possibly TRBD2 (6 bases). CDR1 and CDR2 (germline): DFQATT, SNEGSKA (reference sequence). The CDR3 sequence is 15 residues long. The V gene lost 2 bases and the J gene lost 3 bases, with 13 bases spanning the gap. The CDR3 DNA reads as TGCAGTGCTAGATCACGGACTACCCACACCGGGGAGCTGTTTTTT. Residues: CSARSRTTHTGELFF.

This clonotype was detected only once. The junction departs from germline at one end; a sequencing error may be responsible. The chain joins TRBV5-1 to TRBJ2-4, with TRBD1 matching 7 bases. Germline V lookup: CDR1 SGHRS, CDR2 YFSETQ. The CDR3 sequence is 16 residues long. CDR3 sequence reads: CASSSHRGVGKSIQYF. DNA of the CDR3: TGCGCCAGCAGCTCACACAGGGGAGTGGGCAAAAGCATTCAGTACTTC.

Ten or more counts support this clonotype. The chain carries TRBV5-1 and TRBJ1-6; no reliable D call. Trimming left V 0 bases short and J 7 bases short, with 8 bases between. This CDR3 spans 14 amino acids. Germline CDR1 is SGHRS and CDR2 is YFSETQ. CDR3 DNA sequence: TGCGCCAGCAGCTTGGCCGGGAGAAATTCACCCCTCCACTTT. It codes for CASSLAGRNSPLHF.

This clonotype was found many times. V is TRBV19 and J is TRBJ1-1; 9 bases fit TRBD1. With 5 bases clipped from V and 11 bases from J, the junction kept 9 bases outside the gene matches. The CDR3 is 13 amino acids. CDR1 is LNHDA, CDR2 SQIVND, per germline (reference sequence). The CDR3 bases are TGTGCCAGTAGTCGCCAGGACAGGGGTTTTGCTTTCTTT. The encoded protein is CASSRQDRGFAFF.

Remarks on this clonotype: A junction boundary mismatches the germline segment, possibly from a read error. The V gene is TRBV19, the J gene TRBJ2-1, with 7 bases that match TRBD2. Germline CDR1 reads LNHDA; CDR2 reads SQIVND (reference sequence). The CDR3 spans 15 residues. The CDR3: CACSMGGETYNEQFF. The CDR3 nucleotides read TGTGCCTGTAGTATGGGGGGGGAAACCTACAATGAGCAGTTCTTC.

This clonotype was counted at least ten times. J is TRBJ1-1 and V is TRBV6-4; 7 bases fit TRBD1. Germline CDR1 MRHNA, CDR2 SNTAGT. After removal of 6 bases from V and 4 bases from J, the junction contained 5 bases not matched to a gene. The CDR3 runs to 13 residues. CDR3 nucleotide sequence: TGTGCCAGCAGGGAAAAGGGGGCCACTGAAGCTTTCTTT. The encoded protein is CASREKGATEAFF.

The table lists this clonotype with many counts. The chain combines TRBV6-5 with TRBJ2-2; D remains unclear. The CDR3 length is 14 residues. From germline, CDR1 is MNHEY and CDR2 SVGAGI. V gave up 2 bases and J gave up 3 bases, with 7 bases separating them. CDR3 residues: CASSYVEYTGELFF. CDR3 coding DNA: TGTGCCAGCAGTTACGTTGAGTACACCGGGGAGCTGTTTTTT.

The V and J genes are TRBV9 and TRBJ2-2; weak D call: TRBD2 (5 bases). The germline V gene encodes CDR1 SGDLS and CDR2 YYNGEE. The CDR3 runs 12 residues. V was cut by 3 bases and J by 5 bases, with 5 bases left in between. The CDR3 loop is CASSGGTGELFF. CDR3 nucleotides: TGTGCCAGCAGCGGAGGGACCGGGGAGCTGTTTTTT.

The CDR3 protein is CASSPSGLGSPLHF. The DNA of the CDR3 is TGTGCCAGCAGCCCATCGGGGCTGGGTTCACCCCTCCACTTT. The rearrangement joins TRBV3-1 to TRBJ1-6; a weak D match, TRBD1 (5 bases). From germline, CDR1 is LGHDT and CDR2 YNNKEL (reference sequence). The CDR3 runs to 14 residues. V lost 4 bases and J 9 bases, leaving 13 bases between the germline ends.

The chain recombines TRBV7-2 with TRBJ2-3; 14 positions agree with TRBD2. V shed 5 bases, J shed 5 bases, and the junction held 9 bases outside the gene matches. Germline assignment: CDR1 SGHTA and CDR2 FQGNSA. This CDR3 is built from 17 residues. CDR3 loop: CASSPRLAGGREDTQYF. CDR3 DNA sequence: TGTGCCAGCAGCCCCCGACTAGCGGGAGGGCGGGAAGATACGCAGTATTTT.

The V call is TRBV9, the J call TRBJ2-7; 11 bases agree with TRBD2. The V segment lost 0 bases and the J segment 7 bases; nucleotides outside the gene matches: 6. The CDR3 extends over 15 amino acids. Per the germline V gene, CDR1 is SGDLS and CDR2 is YYNGEE. CDR3 sequence reads: CASSVGLAGGEEQYF. CDR3 bases: TGTGCCAGCAGCGTAGGTTTAGCGGGGGGGGAAGAGCAGTACTTC. The entire variable domain, with the rest obtained from reference TRBV9 and TRBJ2-7, is as follows: DSGVTQTPKHLITATGQRVTLRCSPRSGDLSVYWYQQSLDQGLQFLIQYYNGEERAKGNILERFSAQQFPDLHSELNLSSLELGDSALYFCASSVGLAGGEEQYFGPGTRLTVT.

This clonotype was seen ten or more times. The genes are TRBV9 and TRBJ1-1; D is ambiguous. CDR3 size: 15 residues. Germline-derived CDR1 and CDR2 are SGDLS and YYNGEE. V dropped 0 bases and J dropped 4 bases, with 13 bases sitting between them. This CDR3 reads CASSVAAEWSTEAFF. CDR3 bases: TGTGCCAGCAGCGTAGCCGCAGAGTGGAGCACTGAAGCTTTCTTT. Together with reference TRBV9 and TRBJ1-1, the CDR3 gives the full variable domain: DSGVTQTPKHLITATGQRVTLRCSPRSGDLSVYWYQQSLDQGLQFLIQYYNGEERAKGNILERFSAQQFPDLHSELNLSSLELGDSALYFCASSVAAEWSTEAFFGQGTRLTVV.